What follows is one T cell receptor beta chain and its context. These data originate in a study of T-cell memory formation after mild COVID-19. Each CDR3 protein gets one entry after TCRdb re-called the 5' RACE reads with MiXCR. In the table there are over 500,000 distinct CDR3 sequences, roughly a sixth of which are singletons. There are 17 residues in the CDR3. V dropped 2 bases and J dropped 3; count of bases not matched to a gene: 3. CDR1 SEHNR and CDR2 FQNEAQ come from the germline V gene (reference sequence). The rearrangement joins TRBV7-9 to TRBJ2-4; 14 bases are shared with TRBD2. The TCR comes from an adult woman who had mild COVID-19 (a few samples of this study predate the infection). Cell type and time point are not known. Sequences were obtained from PBMCs or a T cell subset sorted from them (not recorded which). CDR3 DNA sequence: TGTGCCAGCAGCTTATCGGGACTAGCGGGAGTCAAAAACATTCAGTACTTC. This encodes CASSLSGLAGVKNIQYF.